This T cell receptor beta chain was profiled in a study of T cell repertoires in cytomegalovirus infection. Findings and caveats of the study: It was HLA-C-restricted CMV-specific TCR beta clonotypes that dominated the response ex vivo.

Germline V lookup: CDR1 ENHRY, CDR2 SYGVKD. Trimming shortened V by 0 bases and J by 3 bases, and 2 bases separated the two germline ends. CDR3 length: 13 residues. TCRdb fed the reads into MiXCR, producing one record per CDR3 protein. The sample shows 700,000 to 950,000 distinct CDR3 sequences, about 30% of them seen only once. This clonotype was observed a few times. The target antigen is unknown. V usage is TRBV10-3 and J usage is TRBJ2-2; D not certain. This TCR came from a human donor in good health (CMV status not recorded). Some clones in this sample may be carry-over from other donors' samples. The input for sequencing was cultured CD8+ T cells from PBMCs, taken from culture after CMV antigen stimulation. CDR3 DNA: TGTGCCATCAGTGAGTCGTACACCGGGGAGCTGTTTTTT. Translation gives CAISESYTGELFF.